This T cell receptor (beta chain) was captured by sequencing in a study of cytomegalovirus exposure and HLA in healthy donors. PCR used 60 Vbeta primers and 13 Jbeta primers. As handled by the study authors: There were tens of millions of unique TCR beta chains by a later count, and approximately 10 million of them were shared. This table comes from immunoSEQ multiplex PCR, and its TCRdb copy is limited to in-frame clones, with some not included. That table gives V, J and clone size, and the DNA gave D and trimming. Recorded for this sample: around 39,000 clones. This CDR3 region has 14 residues. The germline V and J ends were trimmed by 4 bases and 5 bases, with 14 bases remaining between them. Germline V gene sequence: CDR1 LNHDA, CDR2 SQIVND (reference sequence).

The material sequenced was PBMCs. This chain connects TRBV19 to TRBJ1-1; TRBD1 might be the D (6 bases). The receptor's source is a male donor in good health and CMV-seronegative. The CDR3: CASSRTGRRTEAFF. DNA of the CDR3: TGTGCCAGTAGTAGAACAGGGAGACGAACTGAAGCTTTCTTT.